Sequencing of this T cell receptor beta chain was carried out in a study of blood T cell repertoires in COVID-19. Repertoires were generated with immunoSEQ multiplex PCR, while TCRdb's copy carries only in-frame clones and drops some. Of around 60,000 clones listed, 65% to 90% are singletons. The ends were cut back, 6 bases at V and 6 bases at J, with 13 bases in the middle. CDR3 length equals 13 residues. Germline V gene sequence: CDR1 MGHDK, CDR2 SYGVNS. The sequence came from a man in his fifties or sixties with COVID-19, enrolled during active disease. Material for sequencing was peripheral blood. V gene TRBV25-1 combines with J gene TRBJ2-3; a weak D match, TRBD1 (5 bases). CDR3 sequence reads: CASSLPGSDTQYF. The DNA of the CDR3 is TGTGCCAGCAGCCTCCCAGGGTCCGATACGCAGTATTTT.